This T cell receptor (beta chain) comes out of a study of T-cell memory formation after mild COVID-19. Study results and caveats: Researchers found some responding clones in pre-infection memory, a sign that cross-reactive memory joined. Later expanders leaned CD4+, whereas clones that contracted between day 15 and 85 were balanced CD4/CD8.

This clonotype has just a few counts. Its antigen is unidentified. UMIs and sample barcodes were carried by the TCR alpha and TCR beta cDNA libraries that 5'RACE produced using constant-segment primers. Each CDR3 protein is one row after TCRdb ran MiXCR on the 5' RACE reads. The sample contains under 200,000 distinct CDR3 sequences, approximately 13% of which appear only once. This TCR was sampled from a man between 18 and 29 years old who had mild COVID-19 (a few samples of this study predate the infection). Cell type and time point are not known. The sample comprised PBMCs or a T cell subset sorted from them (not recorded which).

CDR3 sequence reads: CASSPDRVETQYF. The CDR3 region has the DNA TGTGCCAGCAGCCCAGACAGGGTGGAGACCCAGTACTTC. The chain combines TRBV11-2 with TRBJ2-5, with TRBD1 matching over 7 bases. CDR3 size: 13 residues. CDR1 is SGHAT, CDR2 FQNNGV, per germline. Trimming removed 5 bases from V and 5 bases from J; junction bases left unmatched: 5.